The 24 T cell receptor beta chains given below trace back to one sample, sequenced in a study of blood T cells in healthy people across ages. A second roughly 6 to 11 cycle PCR used barcoded and J-beta primers. MiXCR was run by TCRdb on the 5' RACE reads, yielding one entry per CDR3 protein. The sample lists roughly 570,000 distinct CDR3 sequences, roughly 28% occurring once. Sequenced: blood. All receptors come from a woman aged 70-85 years in good health.

This clonotype came up a few times. V gene TRBV24-1 combines with J gene TRBJ1-1; D gene unclear. Germline assignment: CDR1 KGHDR and CDR2 SFDVKD. The V gene lost 7 bases and the J gene lost 4 bases, with 24 bases spanning the gap. This CDR3 is built from 17 residues. CDR3 protein: CATSSPSAAPGGTEAFF. CDR3 sequence (DNA): TGTGCCACCAGCTCCCCATCTGCTGCGCCCGGCGGCACTGAAGCTTTCTTT.

A remark on this clonotype: A junction end diverges from the germline sequence, so it may reflect a read error. The rearrangement joins TRBV12-3 or TRBV12-4 to TRBJ2-1, with TRBD2 matching 12 bases. The CDR3 has 15 amino acids. CDR3 DNA sequence: TGTGCCAGCAGCCTAGCGGGGGGGACCCACAATGAGCGGTTCTTC. It is translated as CASSLAGGTHNERFF.

J is TRBJ2-1 and V is TRBV20-1; tentative D call: TRBD2 (7 bases). Per the germline V gene, CDR1 is DFQATT and CDR2 is SNEGSKA (reference sequence). The germline V and J ends were trimmed by 5 bases and 10 bases, with 21 bases remaining between them. The CDR3 sequence is 14 residues long. The DNA for the CDR3 is TGCAGTGCTCAGATTACGGGGGGCAGGAACGAGCAGTTCTTC. The encoded protein is CSAQITGGRNEQFF.

The chain joins TRBV4-2 to TRBJ1-5; 7 nucleotides match TRBD1. Germline lookup yields CDR1 LGHNA and CDR2 YNFKEQ. The CDR3 is 16 residues long. Germline trimming cut 0 bases from V and 6 bases from J; bases unmatched to any gene: 8. The CDR3 DNA reads as TGTGCCAGCAGCCAAGAAGACAGGGAATTGGGTCAGCCCCAGCATTTT. The encoded protein is CASSQEDRELGQPQHF.

This clonotype was found a few times. This rearrangement joins TRBV7-2 to TRBJ2-5; TRBD2 matches at 7 bases. The DNA end lines up better with TRBJ2-7; the J call may be wrong. The CDR3 runs 15 residues. Germline lookup yields CDR1 SGHTA and CDR2 FQGNSA. The CDR3 DNA is TGTGCCAGCAGCTACGGACTAGTGACGTCCTACGAGCAGTACTTC. Translation: CASSYGLVTSYEQYF.

The CDR3 DNA is TGCGCCAGCACATTCGGGCATCCTAGTTGGGAGACCCAGTACTTC. Its protein product is CASTFGHPSWETQYF. The chain recombines TRBV5-1 with TRBJ2-5; no clear D gene. This CDR3 has 15 amino acids. Trimming stripped 6 bases from V and 5 bases from J, with 20 bases between. CDR1 is SGHRS and CDR2 is YFSETQ in the germline V gene.

The chain carries TRBV29-1 and TRBJ2-7; a possible D gene is TRBD2 (6 bases). This CDR3 has 12 residues. Trimming shortened V by 4 bases and J by 4 bases, and 11 bases separated the two germline ends. CDR1 is SQVTM and CDR2 is ANQGSEA in the germline V gene. CDR3 DNA sequence: TGCAGCGTTGGTCCGGGGAGGTACGAGCAGTACTTC. It yields the protein CSVGPGRYEQYF.

The genes are TRBV18 and TRBJ2-7; D gene uncertain. In germline, CDR1 is KGHSH, CDR2 LQKENI. CDR3 size: 12 residues. The V end was cut by 5 bases, the J end by 8 bases, with 13 bases between. Here the CDR3 DNA reads TGTGCCAGCTCATCGCGACCAATCCAGCAGTACTTC. Translation gives CASSSRPIQQYF.

This clonotype was counted a few times. This chain joins TRBV6-1 and TRBJ1-2, with a weak D call TRBD1 (6 bases). The CDR3 spans 15 residues. Trimming removed 7 bases from V and 6 bases from J, with 21 bases in between. Germline V CDR1 and CDR2: MNHNS, SASEGT. Here the CDR3 reads CASIRSQGFKDGYTF. CDR3 DNA sequence: TGTGCCAGCATTCGATCGCAGGGGTTTAAAGATGGCTACACCTTC.

This clonotype was counted a few times. The J gene is TRBJ1-2, the V gene TRBV7-2, with a possible D match to TRBD1 (5 bases). CDR3 size: 14 residues. CDR1 is SGHTA, CDR2 FQGNSA, per germline. Trimming cost V 4 bases and J 6 bases, with 15 bases left between them. The CDR3 DNA reads TGTGCCAGCAGCTCGACCCCCCAGGGAGATGGCTACACCTTC. Translating it yields CASSSTPQGDGYTF.

In its sample, this clonotype was seen many times. This chain joins TRBV29-1 and TRBJ2-7; the D gene is possibly TRBD2 (6 bases). Germline CDR1 reads SQVTM; CDR2 reads ANQGSEA. This CDR3 is built from 12 residues. Trimming pared 4 bases from V and 3 bases from J, leaving 10 bases between. CDR3 in amino acids: CSVALGGYEQYF. Written as DNA, the CDR3 is TGCAGCGTTGCCCTGGGGGGCTACGAGCAGTACTTC.

The V gene is TRBV3-1, the J gene TRBJ2-5; TRBD1 aligns across 9 bases. Germline CDR1 and CDR2: LGHDT and YNNKEL (reference sequence). The CDR3 contains 15 residues. V dropped 1 base and J dropped 4; count of bases not matched to a gene: 4. The CDR3 DNA is TGTGCCAGCAGCCAAGGTACAGGGGGCAGAGAGACCCAGTACTTC. It is translated as CASSQGTGGRETQYF.

This clonotype has only a few counts. V usage is TRBV12-3 or TRBV12-4 and J usage is TRBJ2-5; D is ambiguous. The CDR3 runs 14 residues. V was cut by 3 bases and J by 7 bases, with 15 bases left in between. The CDR3 coding sequence is TGTGCCAGCAGTTTTACCTACATGTCTGCGACCCAGTACTTC. As protein: CASSFTYMSATQYF.

This clonotype has just a few counts. The junction shows a germline mismatch at one end, possibly a read error. The V call is TRBV6-5, the J call TRBJ2-5; a possible D gene is TRBD1 (7 bases). The CDR3 spans 14 residues. Germline V gene sequence: CDR1 MNHEY, CDR2 SVGAGI. The DNA for the CDR3 is TGTGCCAGCAGTTATCGCGGGACAGAAGAGACCCTGTACTTC. As protein: CASSYRGTEETLYF.

At least ten counts were recorded for this clonotype. The gene calls are TRBV12-3 or TRBV12-4 and TRBJ2-2; 7 bases are shared with TRBD2. CDR3 length: 14 residues. The junction had 9 bases not matched to a gene; V was cut back by 7 bases and J by 7 bases. The CDR3 DNA reads as TGTGCCAGCAATCCCTCGGGGGGAGGCGGGGAGCTGTTTTTT. Translated, it gives CASNPSGGGGELFF.

The rearrangement uses TRBV20-1 and TRBJ2-3, with 8 bases identical to TRBD2. In germline, CDR1 is DFQATT, CDR2 SNEGSKA (reference sequence). The CDR3 has 13 amino acids. In DNA form, the CDR3 reads TGCAGCAGGCGGGGGGCAGTGACAGATACGCAGTATTTT. Translation gives CSRRGAVTDTQYF.

J is TRBJ2-7 and V is TRBV7-9, with a weak D call TRBD2 (5 bases). The germline V and J ends were trimmed by 0 bases and 5 bases, with 11 bases remaining between them. The CDR3 extends over 14 amino acids. Germline loops: CDR1 SEHNR, CDR2 FQNEAQ (reference sequence). Here the CDR3 reads CASSLAEGSHEQYF. The CDR3, as DNA: TGTGCCAGCAGCTTAGCAGAAGGGAGCCACGAGCAGTACTTC.

Written as DNA, the CDR3 is TGTGCCAGCAGTTTACGAGAGGGATGGGGCACTGAAGCTTTCTTT. Protein product: CASSLREGWGTEAFF. The chain recombines TRBV27 with TRBJ1-1; D uncertain. The V gene's germline CDR1 is MNHEY and CDR2 SMNVEV (reference sequence). CDR3 length equals 15 residues. Trimming removed 2 bases from V and 4 bases from J, with 14 bases in between.

This clonotype was seen only a few times. The V call is TRBV14, the J call TRBJ2-5, with D possibly matching TRBD2 (5 bases). The CDR3 loop spans 13 amino acids. CDR1 and CDR2 (germline): SGHDN, FVKESK. The germline V and J ends were trimmed by 1 base and 11 bases, with 14 bases remaining between them. CDR3 bases: TGTGCCAGCAGCCAAGGCCGGGGTTGGGAGCAGTACTTC. Amino acid sequence: CASSQGRGWEQYF.

A few counts support this clonotype. The V gene is TRBV6-5, the J gene TRBJ1-4; no clear D gene. Deletions cut 0 bases from V and 7 bases from J, with 12 bases between. The CDR3 totals 15 residues. CDR1 MNHEY and CDR2 SVGAGI come from the germline V gene. The CDR3 sequence: CASSYSSARVEKLFF. The CDR3 nucleotides are TGTGCCAGCAGTTACTCTTCAGCCCGGGTTGAAAAACTGTTTTTT.

This chain joins TRBV6-5 and TRBJ2-3; no firm D call. Germline assignment: CDR1 MNHEY and CDR2 SVGAGI. CDR3 length: 15 amino acids. V was clipped by 0 bases and J by 8 bases, with 15 bases between them. CDR3 sequence: CASSYSLGRSFTQYF. The CDR3 coding sequence is TGTGCCAGCAGTTACTCGCTTGGGCGCTCCTTTACGCAGTATTTT.

V and J are TRBV29-1 and TRBJ2-7; the D gene is possibly TRBD2 (5 bases). Germline lookup yields CDR1 SQVTM and CDR2 ANQGSEA. V dropped 2 bases and J dropped 3 bases, with 14 bases sitting between them. CDR3 length equals 14 residues. CDR3 residues: CSVEMGSGGYEQYF. CDR3 bases: TGCAGCGTTGAAATGGGCAGCGGCGGCTACGAGCAGTACTTC.

The chain combines TRBV6-5 with TRBJ2-7; no definite D call. V dropped 1 base and J dropped 4 bases, with 14 bases sitting between them. Germline V CDR1 and CDR2: MNHEY, SVGAGI. The CDR3 consists of 15 residues. The CDR3 nucleotides read TGTGCCAGCAGTTACTTGGGCCGCCCTGGGTACGAGCAGTACTTC. Protein product: CASSYLGRPGYEQYF.

This chain connects TRBV4-3 to TRBJ2-5; 9 bases are shared with TRBD2. Germline V gene sequence: CDR1 LGHNA, CDR2 YSLEER. There are 18 residues in the CDR3. Trimming removed 1 base from V and 5 bases from J; junction bases left unmatched: 14. CDR3 protein: CASSQGGTSGSRGETQYF. CDR3 bases: TGCGCCAGCAGCCAAGGAGGAACTAGCGGGTCGCGCGGGGAGACCCAGTACTTC.